This is a list of T cell receptor beta chains from one sample in a study of T cell repertoires in cytomegalovirus infection. In TCRdb, the reads were re-called with MiXCR into one record per CDR3 protein. The sample has roughly 230,000 distinct CDR3 sequences, approximately 24% seen once. The sequencing sample was made of CD8+ T cells from PBMCs. The source is a human donor in good health (CMV status not recorded). Some clones in this sample may be carry-over from other donors' samples. CDR3s include the opening cysteine and the closing phenylalanine or tryptophan. A D gene is named only where the DNA matches it firmly. Not every row has a clone size; where given, it reads once, few, many or a size class.

DNA: TGTGCCAGCAGCCCCAGAGACCAGCCCGGGGAGCTGTTTTTT
CDR3: CASSPRDQPGELFF
J: TRBJ2-2
size: few
V: TRBV7-9
D: NA

DNA: TGCAGCGTCCAACAGGGGGACACTGAAGCTTTCTTT
CDR3: CSVQQGDTEAFF
J: TRBJ1-1
size: few
V: TRBV29-1
D: TRBD1

DNA: TGTGCCAGCAGCTTGCCAGGGGGCGGGGGGGCCAACGTCCTGACTTTC
CDR3: CASSLPGGGGANVLTF
J: TRBJ2-6
size: many
V: TRBV7-2
D: TRBD1

DNA: TGTGCCAGCAGCTTTAGCGGGGGTCGGGATACGCAGTATTTT
CDR3: CASSFSGGRDTQYF
J: TRBJ2-3
size: NA
V: TRBV11-2
D: TRBD2

DNA: TGTGCCAGCAGCTTAGGAGGAAGCACCGGGGAGCTGTTTTTT
CDR3: CASSLGGSTGELFF
J: TRBJ2-2
size: few
V: TRBV7-6
D: NA

DNA: TGTGCCAGCAGTCAGCGGCGGGGTTATACAGATACGCAGTATTTT
CDR3: CASSQRRGYTDTQYF
J: TRBJ2-3
size: many
V: TRBV7-6
D: NA

DNA: TGTGCCAGCAGTTTGTTCAACACCGGGGAGCTGTTTTTT
CDR3: CASSLFNTGELFF
J: TRBJ2-2
size: few
V: TRBV28
D: NA

DNA: TGTGCCAGCAGCCACGGGAAAGGCGAGCAGTACTTC
CDR3: CASSHGKGEQYF
J: TRBJ2-7
size: NA
V: TRBV7-9
D: NA

DNA: TGCAGCGTTGACGGGTTGAGCTCCTACAATGAGCAGTTCTTC
CDR3: CSVDGLSSYNEQFF
J: TRBJ2-1
size: NA
V: TRBV29-1
D: NA

DNA: TGTGCCAGTAGCCCGGGACGGTACTACGAGCAGTACTTC
CDR3: CASSPGRYYEQYF
J: TRBJ2-7
size: NA
V: TRBV19
D: NA

DNA: TGTGCCAGTAGTATTACTGGGAGCTACTACGAGCAGTACTTC
CDR3: CASSITGSYYEQYF
J: TRBJ2-7
size: NA
V: TRBV19
D: NA

DNA: TGTGCCAGCAGCGCCTGGGACAGCGCATGGAACACTGAAGCTTTCTTT
CDR3: CASSAWDSAWNTEAFF
J: TRBJ1-1
size: NA
V: TRBV5-4
D: TRBD1

DNA: TGCGCCAGCAGCAAACCGGGACAGGGAGGCACCGGGGAGCTGTTTTTT
CDR3: CASSKPGQGGTGELFF
J: TRBJ2-2
size: NA
V: TRBV4-3
D: TRBD1

DNA: TGTGCCAGCAAAGAGGAGGGGGGTCAGCCCCAGCATTTT
CDR3: CASKEEGGQPQHF
J: TRBJ1-5
size: many
V: TRBV6-6
D: NA

DNA: TGTGCCAGCAGTCCCGGGACAGGGGATCAGCCCCAGCATTTT
CDR3: CASSPGTGDQPQHF
J: TRBJ1-5
size: many
V: TRBV7-6
D: TRBD1

DNA: TGTGCCAGCAGCAGAGGGCTAGCGGCCTACTCCTACGAGCAGTACTTC
CDR3: CASSRGLAAYSYEQYF
J: TRBJ2-7
size: NA
V: TRBV7-9
D: TRBD2

DNA: TGTGCCAGCAGTTTATATTCAGGTACCCTCAACGAGCAGTACTTC
CDR3: CASSLYSGTLNEQYF
J: TRBJ2-7
size: once
V: TRBV28
D: NA

DNA: TGTGCCAGCAGTTTTAATTTTCCGGGGGCGGGGGAGCAGTACTTC
CDR3: CASSFNFPGAGEQYF
J: TRBJ2-7
size: few
V: TRBV28
D: NA

DNA: TGTGCCAGCAGTTCACCCCGACAGAGGTCCTACGAGCAGTACTTC
CDR3: CASSSPRQRSYEQYF
J: TRBJ2-7
size: NA
V: TRBV6-2/TRBV6-3
D: NA

DNA: TGTGCCAGCAGTTTAATCGGGGGCAATGAGCAGTTCTTC
CDR3: CASSLIGGNEQFF
J: TRBJ2-1
size: many
V: TRBV28
D: NA

DNA: TGTGCCAGCAGTCCGACCCCCGGGGGTCAGCCCCAGCATTTT
CDR3: CASSPTPGGQPQHF
J: TRBJ1-5
size: few
V: TRBV7-6
D: NA

DNA: TGTGCCAGTAGTAGAGGACTAGCGGGGTTAGACAATGAGCAGTTCTTC
CDR3: CASSRGLAGLDNEQFF
J: TRBJ2-1
size: few
V: TRBV19
D: TRBD2

DNA: TGTGCCAGTGATGACAGGAGCGTCTATGGCTACACCTTC
CDR3: CASDDRSVYGYTF
J: TRBJ1-2
size: NA
V: TRBV7-2
D: NA

DNA: TGTGCCAGCAGCTTGAGACAGGCTCTCACTGAAGCTTTCTTT
CDR3: CASSLRQALTEAFF
J: TRBJ1-1
size: many
V: TRBV7-2
D: NA

DNA: TGTGCCAGCAGCCCTTCCGCCTCAGGGATAGGTGAAGCTTTCTTT
CDR3: CASSPSASGIGEAFF
J: TRBJ1-1
size: few
V: TRBV7-8
D: NA

DNA: TGTGCCAGCAGCATTATAGCGGGGGGGCCCGATACGCAGTATTTT
CDR3: CASSIIAGGPDTQYF
J: TRBJ2-3
size: many
V: TRBV7-2
D: TRBD2

DNA: TGTGCCAGTAGTAAGGGTCGGGGAATGAACACTGAAGCTTTCTTT
CDR3: CASSKGRGMNTEAFF
J: TRBJ1-1
size: NA
V: TRBV19
D: NA

DNA: TGTGCCAGCAGATCAGACCCGGGACAGAGCACTGAAGCTTTCTTT
CDR3: CASRSDPGQSTEAFF
J: TRBJ1-1
size: many
V: TRBV7-9
D: TRBD1

DNA: TGCAGTGCCCGACCGGGACACTGGGGAAACACCATATATTTT
CDR3: CSARPGHWGNTIYF
J: TRBJ1-3
size: few
V: TRBV20-1
D: NA

DNA: TGTGCCAGCAGTCCACTTAAGGGGGTGTCTAACTATGGCTACACCTTC
CDR3: CASSPLKGVSNYGYTF
J: TRBJ1-2
size: NA
V: TRBV25-1
D: NA

DNA: TGTGCCAGCAGTTTAATCTCGGACAGGGCTTTTAACTATGGCTACACCTTC
CDR3: CASSLISDRAFNYGYTF
J: TRBJ1-2
size: many
V: TRBV28
D: TRBD1

DNA: TGTGCCAGCATAGCAGGTTTTAGCACAGATACGCAGTATTTT
CDR3: CASIAGFSTDTQYF
J: TRBJ2-3
size: NA
V: TRBV28
D: NA

DNA: TGTGTCAGCACCCCCCCGGGGGGGCCCCCAAGTGAGCAGTTCTTC
CDR3: CVSTPPGGPPSEQFF
J: TRBJ2-1
size: NA
V: TRBV7-9
D: TRBD2